The present T cell receptor (beta chain) was sequenced within a study of tumor-infiltrating lymphocytes in localized non-small cell lung cancer. About the study: Several tumor histologies, both smoking statuses, and some post-neoadjuvant chemotherapy samples were included.

On this clone itself: The antigen remains undetermined.

Regarding the study as a whole: Not all patients were TCR sequenced, owing to tissue quantity. Compared with uninvolved lung, tumors showed higher T cell infiltration by TCRbeta sequencing.

Profiled with immunoSEQ multiplex PCR; TCRdb holds only in-frame clones, not every one. The top ten hold 8% to 13% of the sample, which has 11,000 or so clones, approximately 70% seen once. The TCR sequence derives from a human donor with non-small cell lung cancer. The sample was uninvolved lung tissue not adjacent to the tumor.

CDR3 DNA sequence: TGCGCCAGCAGCTTCCGACTAGCGGGAGAGTGGGGCTCCTACAATGAGCAGTTCTTC. As protein: CASSFRLAGEWGSYNEQFF. The V call is TRBV5-1, the J call TRBJ2-1; TRBD2 agrees at 12 bases. V was pared by 2 bases and J by 0 bases, with 9 bases of the junction left unmatched. The CDR3 is made up of 19 amino acids. The V gene's germline CDR1 is SGHRS and CDR2 YFSETQ.